This TCR beta chain was sequenced in a study of T cell responses to AZD1222 COVID-19 vaccine. This clone has a single count. This CDR3 has 13 amino acids. Trimming shortened V by 6 bases and J by 0 bases, and 5 bases separated the two germline ends. Method: immunoSEQ multiplex PCR; TCRdb's copy keeps in-frame clones and lacks some. The sample holds over 130,000 clones, roughly 88% seen once. The source was peripheral blood, collected on day 0 of AZD1222 vaccination. The chain links TRBV12-3 or TRBV12-4 to TRBJ1-4; D is unclear. This TCR was recovered from an adult in good health. Here the CDR3 reads CASRSTTNEKLFF. The CDR3 nucleotides are TGTGCCAGCAGATCTACAACTAATGAAAAACTGTTTTTT.